Listed below are T cell receptor beta chains from one sample, sequenced in a study of Graves' ophthalmopathy and Graves' hyperthyroidism. TCRdb reprocessed the multiplex PCR reads with MiXCR, giving one entry per CDR3 protein. The sample has about 370,000 distinct CDR3 sequences; 17% are singletons. Sequencing was carried out using peripheral blood. These receptor sequences come from an adult woman with stable Graves' hyperthyroidism. Both conserved end residues are part of each CDR3. The order of the fields is CDR3 protein, CDR3 DNA, clone size, J gene, V gene, D gene. The D gene is left open where the match is weak. Clone size is given for some rows only: seen once, a few or many times, or a class if the clone is expanded.

CASRTSGGSGTGELFF	TGTGCCAGCAGAACCTCGGGGGGGAGCGGGACCGGGGAGCTGTTTTTT	many	TRBJ2-2	TRBV6-2/TRBV6-3	TRBD2
CASNRLAGGLYEQYF	TGTGCCAGCAACCGACTAGCGGGAGGGCTGTACGAGCAGTACTTC	many	TRBJ2-7	TRBV28	TRBD2
CASSGGRDPKWVYGYTF	TGTGCCAGCAGTGGAGGCCGGGACCCGAAGTGGGTCTATGGCTACACCTTC	many	TRBJ1-2	TRBV6-1	NA
CSASHPSGPYEQYF	TGCAGTGCTAGTCATCCTAGCGGCCCCTACGAGCAGTACTTC	many	TRBJ2-7	TRBV20-1	TRBD2
CAIGENTEAFF	TGTGCCATTGGAGAGAACACTGAAGCTTTCTTT	many	TRBJ1-1	TRBV10-3	NA
CASRDTDSYEQYF	TGTGCCAGTCGGGACACCGACTCCTACGAGCAGTACTTC	many	TRBJ2-7	TRBV19	NA
CASSVRQGDYEQYF	TGTGCCAGCAGCGTACGCCAGGGGGACTACGAGCAGTACTTC	NA	TRBJ2-7	TRBV11-3	TRBD1
CASSLEGGGQGAYEQYF	TGTGCCAGCAGTTTAGAGGGTGGCGGACAGGGGGCCTACGAGCAGTACTTC	many	TRBJ2-7	TRBV12-3/TRBV12-4	TRBD1
CASSLSGTGPYEQYF	TGTGCCAGCAGCTTAAGCGGGACAGGCCCCTACGAGCAGTACTTC	many	TRBJ2-7	TRBV7-3	TRBD1
CASSEGHLSNQPQHF	TGTGCCAGCAGTGAGGGGCACCTTAGCAATCAGCCCCAGCATTTT	many	TRBJ1-5	TRBV28	NA
CASGLTSGKETQYF	TGTGCCAGCGGCCTAACTAGCGGGAAAGAGACCCAGTACTTC	many	TRBJ2-5	TRBV2	TRBD2
CSASSGGTEAFF	TGCAGTGCTAGTTCTGGGGGCACTGAAGCTTTCTTT	many	TRBJ1-1	TRBV20-1	NA
CASWDFSSYEQYF	TGTGCCAGCTGGGACTTTAGCTCCTACGAGCAGTACTTC	many	TRBJ2-7	TRBV28	NA
CASSFDLTSEQFF	TGTGCCAGCAGTTTTGATTTAACAAGCGAGCAGTTCTTC	many	TRBJ2-1	TRBV12-3/TRBV12-4	NA
CASSLVAGEETQYF	TGTGCCAGCAGCTTAGTAGCGGGAGAAGAGACCCAGTACTTC	many	TRBJ2-5	TRBV7-2	TRBD2
CASSIGLAGEDYEQYF	TGTGCCAGCAGTATTGGACTAGCGGGAGAGGACTACGAGCAGTACTTC	NA	TRBJ2-7	TRBV6-1	TRBD2
CAISDRDRTYEQYF	TGTGCCATCAGTGATCGGGACAGAACCTACGAGCAGTACTTC	many	TRBJ2-7	TRBV10-3	TRBD1
CASSPRTGESQPQHF	TGTGCCAGCAGTCCCCGGACAGGGGAGAGCCAGCCCCAGCATTTT	many	TRBJ1-5	TRBV12-3/TRBV12-4	TRBD1
CSVEGTATNYGYTF	TGCAGCGTTGAAGGGACAGCTACTAACTATGGCTACACCTTC	many	TRBJ1-2	TRBV29-1	NA
CASSQAHWIDSPLHF	TGCGCCAGCAGCCAAGCTCATTGGATAGATTCACCCCTCCACTTT	many	TRBJ1-6	TRBV4-3	NA
CSARRTRESGANVLTF	TGCAGTGCTAGGAGGACTAGAGAATCTGGGGCCAACGTCCTGACTTTC	many	TRBJ2-6	TRBV20-1	TRBD2
CASSRQGRSYEQYF	TGTGCCAGCTCACGGCAGGGACGATCCTACGAGCAGTACTTC	many	TRBJ2-7	TRBV18	NA
CASSSEAVSFYEQYF	TGTGCCAGCAGCTCAGAAGCGGTTAGTTTCTACGAGCAGTACTTC	many	TRBJ2-7	TRBV7-9	NA
CASSLRALNTEAFF	TGTGCCAGCAGTTTACGGGCGCTGAACACTGAAGCTTTCTTT	many	TRBJ1-1	TRBV12-3/TRBV12-4	NA
CASSPPGQGLLGELFF	TGTGCCAGCTCACCGCCGGGACAGGGGCTTCTCGGGGAGCTGTTTTTT	few	TRBJ2-2	TRBV18	TRBD1
CATSRGTANQPQHF	TGTGCCACCAGCAGAGGGACAGCAAATCAGCCCCAGCATTTT	NA	TRBJ1-5	TRBV15	NA
CASSNRGVGEQYF	TGTGCCAGCAGTAACCGGGGAGTAGGCGAGCAGTACTTC	many	TRBJ2-7	TRBV28	NA
CSASSRYEQYF	TGCAGTGCTAGTTCCCGGTACGAGCAGTACTTC	many	TRBJ2-7	TRBV20-1	NA
CASSLRRTGPGELFF	TGTGCCAGCAGTTTAAGACGGACAGGGCCCGGGGAGCTGTTTTTT	many	TRBJ2-2	TRBV2	TRBD1
CASSLANSNQPQHF	TGTGCCAGCAGTTTGGCGAATAGCAATCAGCCCCAGCATTTT	many	TRBJ1-5	TRBV28	NA
CASSFGGSGSSYNEKFF	TGTGCCAGCAGCTTTGGCGGGAGCGGCAGCTCCTACAATGAGAAGTTCTTC	few	TRBJ2-1	TRBV5-4	TRBD2
CAISESRTVEQYF	TGTGCCATCAGTGAGTCCCGAACCGTCGAGCAGTACTTC	once	TRBJ2-7	TRBV10-3	NA
CASMTVSTGELFF	TGTGCCAGTATGACAGTTAGCACCGGGGAGCTGTTTTTT	NA	TRBJ2-2	TRBV28	NA
CASSRLGTSGTGELFF	TGTGCCAGCAGCCGGCTCGGGACTAGCGGGACCGGGGAGCTGTTTTTT	NA	TRBJ2-2	TRBV14	TRBD2
CASTPPGGYEQYF	TGTGCCAGCACCCCCCCAGGGGGATACGAGCAGTACTTC	many	TRBJ2-7	TRBV6-1	TRBD1
CASSSAGRVYGYTF	TGTGCCAGCAGTTCCGCCGGGCGTGTCTATGGCTACACCTTC	NA	TRBJ1-2	TRBV6-5	NA
CASSTRRETGEVEQYF	TGTGCCAGCAGCACCCGGCGCGAGACAGGGGAAGTTGAGCAGTACTTC	many	TRBJ2-7	TRBV12-3/TRBV12-4	TRBD1
CASSYAGREEQYF	TGTGCCAGCAGTTACGCGGGCAGGGAGGAGCAGTACTTC	NA	TRBJ2-7	TRBV6-5	NA
CSASSSGSLVETQYF	TGCAGTGCTAGTTCTAGCGGGAGCTTGGTAGAGACCCAGTACTTC	many	TRBJ2-5	TRBV20-1	TRBD2
CASSSGSTDTQYF	TGTGCCAGCAGCTCAGGGTCCACGGATACGCAGTATTTT	NA	TRBJ2-3	TRBV7-2	NA
CASSYLGTQYF	TGTGCCAGCAGTTACTTAGGGACCCAGTACTTC	NA	TRBJ2-5	TRBV6-9	NA
CASSPGQGALVGHEQYF	TGTGCCAGCAGTCCCGGACAGGGGGCCTTAGTAGGCCACGAGCAGTACTTC	many	TRBJ2-7	TRBV6-4	TRBD1
CASSEEGRSTDTQYF	TGTGCCAGCAGCGAAGAGGGCAGGAGTACAGATACGCAGTATTTT	many	TRBJ2-3	TRBV7-9	NA
CASSLVAAPETQYF	TGTGCCAGCAGCTTAGTAGCTGCCCCAGAGACCCAGTACTTC	many	TRBJ2-5	TRBV7-6	NA
CSARPTRDISYEQYF	TGCAGTGCTAGACCGACTCGGGACATTTCGTACGAGCAGTACTTC	many	TRBJ2-7	TRBV20-1	NA